This TCR beta chain was observed in a study of T cell responses to AZD1222 COVID-19 vaccine (dated by TCRdb to the early 2020s). Regarding the research as a whole: TCR sequencing covered fewer than 250 trial participants: 200 to 220 given two doses of AZD1222 and around 25 given two doses of MenACWY control vaccine. Trial participants were enrolled by age into subgroups of 18-55, 56-69 and 70-plus years, and 148, 28 and 57 TCR-sequenced participants, respectively, were included in these subgroups. What the study reported, not specific to this receptor: The 56-69-year group was small, and its depth increase did not reach significance, likely because of low power. Participants were mostly white British, with more females than males. The authors suggested clonal diversity may have been underestimated. Conclusions about previously exposed vaccinees are limited, since just a handful of AZD1222 recipients were seropositive for SARS-CoV-2 at baseline. Vaccine-associated CD4 TCRs spanned the whole spike protein, with dominant responses in regions 160-218 and 743-854. Spike-specific TCR breadth and depth rose significantly after two AZD1222 doses compared with day 0 and with MenACWY recipients. Nearly half of unique spike-specific TCRs reportedly recognized epitopes outside regions mutated in the B.1.351 and B.1.1.7 variants. Because no samples from the day 14 peak response were available, repertoires could be characterized only after the peak T cell response.

The germline V and J ends show losses of 9 bases and 2 bases respectively, and no gene match explains 16 bases of the junction. The CDR3 sequence holds 17 residues, the cysteine and phenylalanine included. Only the CDR3 DNA stays, 51 bases, in frame from base 1. CDR1 and CDR2 are read off the germline V gene (reference sequence) as SGHNT and YYREEE. The CDR3 regions of human TCRbeta chains were analyzed by immunosequencing. As for the authors' bioinformatics: TCRs in the repertoires were compared against a reference library of SARS-CoV-2-specific TCRs that had been generated with the MIRA antigen-specificity platform. Breadth was defined as the fraction of unique TCRs that were SARS-CoV-2-associated, and depth was defined as the fraction of total T cells that were SARS-CoV-2-associated. Using the MIRA data, each spike-specific TCR was mapped to the spike region that the TCR reacts to and placed in a CD4 or CD8 class. Log10-transformed breadth and depth values were compared by one-way ANOVA with Sidak's multiple comparisons tests. TCRdb stores this immuneACCESS table with in-frame sequences only. Part of the clones is absent; in the studies checked, under half of the shortfall reflects unresolved V genes, and no reason is known for the rest. V, J and clone size reflect that table, while D and trimming were determined from the DNA. The sample profile shows 150,000 to 200,000 clones; roughly 92% of them were found once. Together, the top ten hold 1% to 1.5% of the sample.

A note on this clone: Its target antigen remains unknown. It has no much larger one-base neighbor in the sample; base qualities were not kept.

Interpreted using the paper, the time point label stands for: about 28 days (+/-7) after the second vaccine dose. Because spike-specific TCR depth and breadth did not differ between the two schedules, AZD1222 recipients who got a second dose at roughly 4 weeks were pooled with those who got a second dose at roughly 12 weeks. Samples from vaccinated people were obtained from the UK trials COV001 and COV002, which included a single-blind randomized controlled phase 2/3 trial of AZD1222 (ChAdOx1 nCoV-19) in healthy adults. Trial participant PBMC samples were collected at day 0 and day 28 after the second dose for TCRbeta chain sequencing.

The chain uses TRBV5-4 and TRBJ2-7; a stretch of 11 junction bases matches TRBD2. Sequenced here: peripheral blood, sampled 28 days after the second AZD1222 dose. The TCR sequence derives from an adult who received the AZD1222 COVID-19 vaccine. CDR3 protein: CATTPVGRLAGTYEQYF. The DNA sequence is given as TGTGCCACTACCCCCGTGGGACGACTAGCGGGAACCTACGAGCAGTACTTC. Reference TRBV5-4 and TRBJ2-7 genes cover what lies past the CDR3, so the full variable domain is ETGVTQSPTHLIKTRGQQVTLRCSSQSGHNTVSWYQQALGQGPQFIFQYYREEENGRGNFPPRFSGLQFPNYSSELNVNALELDDSALYLCATTPVGRLAGTYEQYFGPGTRLTVT.